Described below is a single TCR beta chain sequence and its context. The table came from immunoSEQ multiplex PCR; TCRdb's copy has only in-frame clones and leaves some out. Of 350,000 to 450,000 clones detected, around 91% appear once; the ten largest clones hold 1.5% to 1.7%. The sample belongs to a study of blood T cell repertoires in COVID-19. V gave up 2 bases and J gave up 3 bases; unmatched junction bases: 4. This CDR3 contains 16 residues. Germline V gene lookup returns CDR1 MNHEY and CDR2 SVGEGT. Sequences were obtained from peripheral blood. The sequence derives from a woman aged 40 to 50 with COVID-19, enrolled during active disease. This rearrangement joins TRBV6-2 or TRBV6-3 to TRBJ2-2; 9 nucleotides line up with TRBD1. The CDR3 region is CASSYQGQGYTGELFF. CDR3 bases: TGTGCCAGCAGTTACCAGGGACAGGGATACACCGGGGAGCTGTTTTTT.